The 16 T cell receptor beta chains given below trace back to one sample, sequenced in a study of T cell repertoires in cytomegalovirus infection. TCRdb re-analysed the reads in MiXCR, keeping a single row per CDR3 protein. This table holds some 800,000 distinct CDR3 sequences, under 35% found once. Their recognized antigens are unknown. The sample was cultured CD8+ T cells from PBMCs, taken from culture after CMV antigen stimulation. These receptors all stem from a human donor in good health (CMV status not recorded). Some clones in this sample may be carry-over from other donors' samples.

The chain couples TRBV2 to TRBJ2-2; D could derive from TRBD1 or TRBD2 (6 bases each). V lost 7 bases and J lost 7, with 13 bases in between. Germline CDR1 SNHLY, CDR2 FYNNEI. The CDR3 loop spans 13 amino acids. CDR3 nucleotide sequence: TGTGCCAGCAATTCGGGGGCGGTCGGGGAGCTGTTTTTT. This codes for CASNSGAVGELFF.

The V and J genes are TRBV11-3 and TRBJ1-1; perhaps TRBD1 as D (6 bases). CDR1 is SGHNT, CDR2 YENEEA, per germline. CDR3 length equals 14 residues. Trimming pared 2 bases from V and 4 bases from J, leaving 11 bases between. The CDR3 here is CASSLRGPVTEAFF. The DNA of the CDR3 is TGTGCCAGCAGCTTACGGGGGCCAGTCACTGAAGCTTTCTTT.

CDR3 DNA sequence: TGTGCCAGCAGTTACCTAAACCCGGGACAGGGGGACAATGAGCAGTTCTTC. Translation: CASSYLNPGQGDNEQFF. The chain combines TRBV6-5 with TRBJ2-1; 11 bases are a match to TRBD1. CDR1 MNHEY and CDR2 SVGAGI come from the germline V gene. This CDR3 region has 17 residues. Trimming removed 2 bases from V and 5 bases from J; junction bases left unmatched: 8.

This clonotype was detected a few times. The V gene is TRBV7-9, the J gene TRBJ2-1; D is possibly TRBD1 (6 bases). The CDR3 runs 17 residues. Germline V gene lookup returns CDR1 SEHNR and CDR2 FQNEAQ (reference sequence). Trimming removed 4 bases from V and 3 bases from J, with 19 bases in between. DNA for the CDR3: TGTGCCAGCAGCTCCCCCATCACAGGGAACGTCTACAATGAGCAGTTCTTC. This encodes CASSSPITGNVYNEQFF. Full variable domain (rest looked up from reference TRBV7-9 and TRBJ2-1): DTGVSQNPRHKITKRGQNVTFRCDPISEHNRLYWYRQTLGQGPEFLTYFQNEAQLEKSRLLSDRFSAERPKGSFSTLEIQRTEQGDSAMYLCASSSPITGNVYNEQFFGPGTRLTVL.

There are many counts of this clonotype. This chain uses TRBV5-8 with TRBJ1-1; 10 bases fit TRBD1. V dropped 2 bases and J dropped 0; count of bases not matched to a gene: 7. Germline lookup yields CDR1 SGHTS and CDR2 YDEGEE. The CDR3 extends over 17 amino acids. In DNA form, the CDR3 reads TGTGCCAGCAGCTTAGGGGACAGGGGTTCCCTGAACACTGAAGCTTTCTTT. It is translated as CASSLGDRGSLNTEAFF.

The V call is TRBV12-3 or TRBV12-4, the J call TRBJ1-5, with 11 positions matching TRBD1. The CDR3 length is 17 residues. Trimming took 6 bases from V and 2 from J; bases not matched to a gene: 9. CDR3 protein: CASSPDRGHEGNQPQHF. The CDR3 region has the DNA TGTGCCAGCAGCCCGGACAGGGGGCATGAGGGCAATCAGCCCCAGCATTTT.

This sequence joins TRBV25-1 and TRBJ2-3; 14 bases agree with TRBD2. After removal of 2 bases from V and 1 base from J, the junction contained 11 bases not matched to a gene. CDR1 is MGHDK, CDR2 SYGVNS, per germline. The CDR3 is 20 amino acids. The CDR3 nucleotides are TGTGCCAGCAGTGAACCTTCGACTAGCGGGGGGGTATTACGCACAGATACGCAGTATTTT. This sequence encodes CASSEPSTSGGVLRTDTQYF.

This clonotype has more than one count but fewer than ten. J is TRBJ2-7 and V is TRBV2, with a possible D match to TRBD2 (7 bases). Germline loops: CDR1 SNHLY, CDR2 FYNNEI. The CDR3 consists of 14 residues. V shed 7 bases and J shed 6 bases, with 19 bases lying between them. The CDR3 DNA is TGTGCCAGCACGGGGGAGGGGGATCGATCCGAGCAGTACGTC. Protein: CASTGEGDRSEQYV.

This clonotype was found a few times. The J gene is TRBJ2-3, the V gene TRBV7-6; D tentatively reads TRBD1 or TRBD2 (5 bases each). CDR1 and CDR2 from the germline V gene are SGHVS and FNYEAQ. Trimming left V 3 bases short and J 6 bases short, with 10 bases between. The CDR3 is 13 amino acids. The CDR3 loop is CASSFRGQDTQYF. The CDR3 DNA is TGTGCCAGCAGCTTCCGGGGCCAGGATACGCAGTATTTT.

This clonotype has a handful of counts. V usage is TRBV5-6 and J usage is TRBJ2-7; D may be TRBD1 (5 bases). V was trimmed by 0 bases and J by 3 bases, leaving 16 bases between them. The germline V gene encodes CDR1 SGHDT and CDR2 YYEEEE. This CDR3 comprises 16 residues. The chain's CDR3 is CASSLVCVGRVYEQYV. The DNA for the CDR3 is TGTGCCAGCAGCTTGGTGTGCGTTGGCAGGGTCTACGAGCAGTACGTC.

The sample holds a few counts of this clonotype. J is TRBJ2-3 and V is TRBV10-3; the match to TRBD1 covers 12 bases. The J segment lost 6 bases and the V segment lost 2 bases, leaving 6 bases of the junction unmatched. The CDR3 spans 16 residues. Germline lookup yields CDR1 ENHRY and CDR2 SYGVKD. The CDR3 nucleotides are TGTGCCATCAGTGAGGAGGGACAGGGGGCAGAGGATACGCAGTATTTT. It encodes CAISEEGQGAEDTQYF.

The V and J genes are TRBV6-1 and TRBJ2-7; D possibly corresponds to TRBD1 (5 bases). The V end lost 6 bases, the J end lost 1 base, and 10 bases lay between the germline ends. Germline V gene sequence: CDR1 MNHNS, CDR2 SASEGT. The CDR3 covers 13 residues. The CDR3 region is CASSQGMSYEQYF. The CDR3 bases are TGTGCCAGCAGCCAGGGTATGTCCTACGAGCAGTACTTC.

This clonotype came up a few times. This rearrangement joins TRBV12-5 to TRBJ1-4; D might be TRBD1 (5 bases). This CDR3 contains 15 residues. Germline V gene lookup returns CDR1 LGHNT and CDR2 FRNRAP. Trimming left V 6 bases short and J 4 bases short, with 15 bases between. The CDR3 nucleotides read TGTGCTAGTGGACTCGTAGGACACAATAATGAAAAACTGTTTTTT. Translating it yields CASGLVGHNNEKLFF.

In this sample, this clonotype turned up many times. V is TRBV10-3 and J is TRBJ2-7, with D hard to call. V was clipped by 6 bases and J by 0 bases, with 9 bases between them. The germline gives CDR1 ENHRY, CDR2 SYGVKD. The CDR3 has 13 amino acids. The DNA for the CDR3 is TGTGCCATCAGGCAACAAGACTCCTACGAGCAGTACTTC. Translating gives CAIRQQDSYEQYF.

In this sample, this clonotype turned up many times. The rearrangement joins TRBV7-9 to TRBJ1-1; no definite D call. The ends were cut back, 2 bases at V and 6 bases at J, with 4 bases in the middle. There are 11 residues in the CDR3. Germline lookup yields CDR1 SEHNR and CDR2 FQNEAQ (reference sequence). The chain's CDR3 is CASSLFPEAFF. The CDR3 bases are TGTGCCAGCAGCTTATTTCCTGAAGCTTTCTTT.

This clonotype was counted many times. The chain links TRBV7-9 to TRBJ1-1; 10 nucleotides line up with TRBD1. Per germline, CDR1 SEHNR and CDR2 FQNEAQ (reference sequence). This CDR3 spans 15 amino acids. Losses at the gene ends were 1 base for V and 5 bases for J; bases not matched to a gene: 4. CDR3 residues: CASSLGQGARTEAFF. DNA for the CDR3: TGTGCCAGCAGCTTAGGACAGGGGGCGCGGACTGAAGCTTTCTTT.